The 17 T cell receptor beta chains below all came from one sample that was sequenced in a study of blood T cell repertoires in COVID-19. TCRdb's copy holds only in-frame clones and misses some; the assay was immunoSEQ multiplex PCR. The repertoire holds under 300,000 clones, roughly 87% seen once, with roughly 6.3% in the top ten. Sequencing was done on a sample of PBMCs or T cells enriched from blood (not recorded which). These receptors were obtained from a woman aged 25-40 years with acute COVID-19.

V usage is TRBV19 and J usage is TRBJ1-4; D not resolved. The V end lost 5 bases, the J end lost 0 bases, and 7 bases lay between the germline ends. Germline values: CDR1 LNHDA, CDR2 SQIVND (reference sequence). The CDR3 spans 14 residues. CDR3 loop: CASSGTATNEKLFF. The CDR3 bases are TGTGCCAGTAGTGGTACAGCAACTAATGAAAAACTGTTTTTT.

The chain links TRBV2 to TRBJ2-3; 8 nucleotides align to TRBD1. CDR3 length: 16 residues. Germline trimming cut 4 bases from V and 3 bases from J; bases unmatched to any gene: 9. Germline V gene lookup returns CDR1 SNHLY and CDR2 FYNNEI. CDR3 nucleotide sequence: TGTGCCAGCAGTGGTCCGACAGGGGCTGGGACAGATACGCAGTATTTT. Protein product: CASSGPTGAGTDTQYF.

The V gene is TRBV2, the J gene TRBJ1-6; D gene ambiguous. The V and J ends lost 3 bases and 11 bases respectively, with 20 bases between them. The length of the CDR3 is 16 residues. Germline V gene data show CDR1 as SNHLY and CDR2 as FYNNEI. DNA for the CDR3: TGTGCCAGCAGTGATGGCGGTGTCCTCCTCAAAACACCCCTCCACTTT. Its protein product is CASSDGGVLLKTPLHF. Based on the CDR3 plus reference TRBV2 and TRBJ1-6, the full variable domain is EPEVTQTPSHQVTQMGQEVILRCVPISNHLYFYWYRQILGQKVEFLVSFYNNEISEKSEIFDDQFSVERPDGSNFTLKIRSTKLEDSAMYFCASSDGGVLLKTPLHFGNGTRLTVT.

V and J are TRBV14 and TRBJ1-2, with 10 bases fitting TRBD1. The CDR3 is made up of 15 amino acids. The V gene end was trimmed by 0 bases and the J gene end by 8 bases; junction bases not matched to a gene: 6. Looked up from germline, CDR1 is SGHDN and CDR2 is FVKESK. CDR3 DNA: TGTGCCAGCAGCCAAGATTGGACAGGGGGTTGGGGCTACACCTTC. Amino acids: CASSQDWTGGWGYTF. Filled out from reference TRBV14 and TRBJ1-2, the complete variable domain reads EAGVTQFPSHSVIEKGQTVTLRCDPISGHDNLYWYRRVMGKEIKFLLHFVKESKQDESGMPNNRFLAERTGGTYSTLKVQPAELEDSGVYFCASSQDWTGGWGYTFGSGTRLTVV.

The V and J genes are TRBV28 and TRBJ2-7; possible D gene TRBD1, 6 bases. Trimming shortened V by 5 bases and J by 3 bases, and 14 bases separated the two germline ends. The CDR3 is 14 residues long. Germline CDR1 and CDR2: MDHEN and SYDVKM. In nucleotides, the CDR3 is TGTGCCAGCAGTGGCCAGCTACAGGGCTACGAGCAGTACTTC. Translating it yields CASSGQLQGYEQYF.

V usage is TRBV7-8 and J usage is TRBJ1-5; 9 bases map to TRBD1. The V gene's germline CDR1 is SGHVS and CDR2 FQNEAQ. The CDR3 has 16 residues. The V gene end was trimmed by 5 bases and the J gene end by 3 bases; junction bases not matched to a gene: 8. The CDR3 region is CASSITDRGINQPQHF. CDR3 nucleotides: TGTGCCAGCAGCATTACGGACAGGGGAATCAATCAGCCCCAGCATTTT.

The rearrangement links TRBV7-2 to TRBJ2-1, with D unresolved. The germline V gene encodes CDR1 SGHTA and CDR2 FQGNSA. V shed 0 bases and J shed 7 bases, with 10 bases lying between them. This CDR3 region has 14 residues. The DNA of the CDR3 is TGTGCCAGCAGCTTAGCCCGCGTTGGTAATGAGCAGTTCTTC. This encodes CASSLARVGNEQFF.

V gene TRBV18 combines with J gene TRBJ1-6, with D possibly TRBD1 on 6 matching bases. Germline loops: CDR1 KGHSH, CDR2 LQKENI. With 1 base removed from V and 5 bases from J, the gap between germline ends came to 15 bases. CDR3 size: 17 residues. The CDR3 loop is CASSPQSRGYNNSPLHF. CDR3 nucleotides: TGTGCCAGCTCACCACAAAGCAGGGGTTACAATAATTCACCCCTCCACTTT.

The gene calls are TRBV7-2 and TRBJ1-4; D remains unclear. Germline values: CDR1 SGHTA, CDR2 FQGNSA. This CDR3 is built from 15 residues. The germline V and J ends were trimmed by 3 bases and 0 bases, with 8 bases remaining between them. The CDR3 protein is CASSFQFTTNEKLFF. CDR3 nucleotide sequence: TGTGCCAGCAGCTTCCAGTTTACAACTAATGAAAAACTGTTTTTT.

This rearrangement joins TRBV5-1 to TRBJ2-1; 8 bases map to TRBD1. V shed 4 bases, J shed 10 bases, and the junction held 19 bases outside the gene matches. The length of the CDR3 is 17 residues. Germline V CDR1 and CDR2: SGHRS, YFSETQ. The CDR3 DNA reads TGCGCCAGCAGCCGAAGACTCGGGACAGGAGAGTCGGGGGAGCAGTTCTTC. Amino acid sequence: CASSRRLGTGESGEQFF.

This clone was detected only once. The CDR3 DNA is TGTGCCAGCCCCAGCGGTAGGTCCACTGAAGCTTTCTTT. As protein: CASPSGRSTEAFF. The gene calls are TRBV2 and TRBJ1-1; no reliable D call. Between the trimmed V and J ends, which lost 8 bases and 4 bases, there was a span of 14 bases. Germline CDR1 SNHLY, CDR2 FYNNEI. The CDR3 has 13 residues.

This chain links TRBV11-3 with TRBJ2-3; possibly TRBD1 for D (6 bases). Germline CDR1 SGHNT, CDR2 YENEEA. The CDR3 contains 14 residues. V lost 1 base, J lost 2 bases, and 7 bases lay in between. DNA of the CDR3: TGTGCCAGCAGCTTAGGGGGGCCCACAGATACGCAGTATTTT. This codes for CASSLGGPTDTQYF.

V is TRBV6-5 and J is TRBJ1-6, with D possibly matching TRBD1 (5 bases). The CDR3 loop spans 15 amino acids. Germline loops: CDR1 MNHEY, CDR2 SVGAGI. Between the trimmed V and J ends, which lost 0 bases and 8 bases, there was a span of 11 bases. The DNA for the CDR3 is TGTGCCAGCAGTTACTCCGCGACAGCCCATTCACCCCTCCACTTT. It yields the protein CASSYSATAHSPLHF.

The chain links TRBV19 to TRBJ1-5; D is uncertain. Trimming left V 6 bases short and J 5 bases short, with 11 bases between. Per germline, CDR1 LNHDA and CDR2 SQIVND (reference sequence). The CDR3 extends over 13 amino acids. The CDR3 DNA sequence: TGTGCCAGTAGCCGAGGTAGAGATCAGCCCCAGCATTTT. This sequence encodes CASSRGRDQPQHF.

This clone was seen a few times. CDR3 loop: CASSYDETGGYTF. The CDR3 DNA reads TGTGCCAGCAGTTACGACGAAACAGGGGGCTACACCTTC. This chain links TRBV6-5 with TRBJ1-2, with a tentative D call TRBD1 (6 bases). This CDR3 has 13 residues. Germline loops: CDR1 MNHEY, CDR2 SVGAGI. Trimming removed 2 bases from V and 8 bases from J, with 12 bases in between.

V and J are TRBV6-6 and TRBJ1-2, with D unclear. Per the germline V gene, CDR1 is MNHNY and CDR2 is SVGAGI (reference sequence). The CDR3 has 16 amino acids. V lost 11 bases and J lost 1, with 23 bases in between. CDR3 in DNA: TGTGCCGGGTCCTCGGCCACAGAAGGAATTAACTATGGCTACACCTTC. Protein sequence: CAGSSATEGINYGYTF.

J is TRBJ2-2 and V is TRBV6-5; D is unresolved. The CDR3 runs to 13 residues. V shed 2 bases and J shed 4 bases, with 5 bases lying between them. Germline V gives CDR1 MNHEY, CDR2 SVGAGI. Written as DNA, the CDR3 is TGTGCCAGCAGTTACCTCGGCACCGGGGAGCTGTTTTTT. Protein: CASSYLGTGELFF.